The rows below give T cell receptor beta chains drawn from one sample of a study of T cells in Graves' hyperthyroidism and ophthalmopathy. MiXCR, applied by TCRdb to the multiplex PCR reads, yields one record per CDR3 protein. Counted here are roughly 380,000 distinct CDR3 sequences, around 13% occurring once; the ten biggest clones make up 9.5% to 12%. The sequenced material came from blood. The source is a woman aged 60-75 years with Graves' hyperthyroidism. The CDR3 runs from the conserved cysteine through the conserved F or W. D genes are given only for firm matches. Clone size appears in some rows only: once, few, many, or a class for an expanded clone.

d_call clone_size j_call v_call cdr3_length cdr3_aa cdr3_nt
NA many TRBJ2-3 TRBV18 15 CASSPQGEGTDTQYF TGTGCCAGCTCACCACAGGGTGAGGGCACAGATACGCAGTATTTT
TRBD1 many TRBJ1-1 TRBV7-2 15 CASSLVGRDRGKAFF TGTGCCAGCAGCTTAGTGGGGAGGGACAGGGGTAAAGCTTTCTTT
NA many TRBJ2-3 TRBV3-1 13 CASSLRGADTQYF TGTGCCAGCAGCCTAAGAGGGGCAGATACGCAGTATTTT
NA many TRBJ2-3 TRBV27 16 CASSSLLAVGTDTQYF TGTGCCAGCAGTTCCCTTCTAGCTGTGGGGACAGATACGCAGTATTTT
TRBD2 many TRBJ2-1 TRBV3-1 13 CASSKATSGGPFF TGTGCCAGTTCCAAAGCCACTAGCGGGGGTCCGTTCTTC
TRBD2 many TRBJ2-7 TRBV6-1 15 CASSGRDYGSYEQYF TGTGCCAGCAGTGGCCGGGACTACGGCTCCTACGAGCAGTACTTC
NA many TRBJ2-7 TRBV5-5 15 CASSLWAEAWGEQYF TGTGCCAGCAGCTTGTGGGCCGAGGCCTGGGGGGAGCAGTACTTC
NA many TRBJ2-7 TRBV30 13 CAWDAGTSYEQYF TGTGCCTGGGATGCCGGGACCAGCTACGAGCAGTACTTC
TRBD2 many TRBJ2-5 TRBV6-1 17 CASSSHRTSGRRETQYF TGTGCCAGCAGCTCTCACCGGACTAGCGGGAGGCGAGAGACCCAGTACTTC
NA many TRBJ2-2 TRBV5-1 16 CASSLEGDPDTGELFF TGCGCCAGCAGCTTGGAGGGGGATCCGGACACCGGGGAGCTGTTTTTT
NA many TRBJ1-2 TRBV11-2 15 CASTPFMGANYGYTF TGTGCCAGCACCCCTTTTATGGGGGCGAACTATGGCTACACCTTC
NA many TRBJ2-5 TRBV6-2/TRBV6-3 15 CASSYSSYGKETQYF TGTGCCAGCAGTTACTCGAGTTATGGGAAGGAGACCCAGTACTTC
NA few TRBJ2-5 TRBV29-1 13 CSASRDSQETQYF TGCAGCGCCTCCCGGGACTCACAAGAGACCCAGTACTTC
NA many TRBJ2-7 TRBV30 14 CAWSVSTEIYEQYF TGTGCCTGGAGTGTTTCAACAGAAATCTACGAGCAGTACTTC
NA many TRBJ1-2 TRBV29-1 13 CSADRPGPHGYTF TGCAGCGCTGACAGGCCGGGGCCCCATGGCTACACCTTC
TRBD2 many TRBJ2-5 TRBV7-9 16 CASSLGLAGGGETQYF TGTGCCAGCAGCCTCGGACTAGCGGGAGGAGGGGAGACCCAGTACTTC
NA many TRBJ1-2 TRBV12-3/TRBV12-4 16 CASSATSGAGDYGYTF TGTGCCAGCAGTGCCACCTCGGGGGCCGGGGACTATGGCTACACCTTC
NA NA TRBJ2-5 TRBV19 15 CASRSLRDGVETQYF TGTGCCAGTAGATCTCTCCGGGACGGGGTGGAGACCCAGTACTTC
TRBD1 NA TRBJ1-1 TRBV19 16 CASRPRQGGVNTEAFF TGTGCCAGTAGACCCAGACAGGGAGGGGTGAACACTGAAGCTTTCTTT
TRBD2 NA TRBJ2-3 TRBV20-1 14 CSARLAGVTDTQYF TGCAGTGCGAGACTAGCGGGAGTCACAGATACGCAGTATTTT